Below are 32 T cell receptor beta chains sequenced from a single sample in a study of shared clonotypes between healthy human individuals. Libraries were prepared by immunoSEQ multiplex PCR; TCRdb keeps only in-frame clonotypes and omits some of them. The sample lists a few hundred thousand clones, roughly 85% occurring once. The sequencing input was PBMCs. Source of these receptors: a middle-aged woman in good health. Some clones in this sample may be carry-over from other donors' samples.

The chain combines TRBV6-5 with TRBJ1-6, with a tentative D call TRBD1 (5 bases). Germline values: CDR1 MNHEY, CDR2 SVGAGI. This CDR3 comprises 13 residues. Trimming shortened V by 4 bases and J by 10 bases, and 11 bases separated the two germline ends. The CDR3 bases are TGTGCCAGCAGTTCCAGGGTAGGCTCACCCCTCCACTTT. Residues: CASSSRVGSPLHF.

A single count supports this clone. This CDR3 is CASSEEGRVSEAFF. The CDR3 region has the DNA TGTGCCAGCAGCGAAGAAGGACGTGTCTCTGAAGCTTTCTTT. The rearrangement uses TRBV7-3 and TRBJ1-1; D remains unclear. Trimming took off 5 bases at V and 6 bases at J, with 16 bases between the two ends. The CDR3 consists of 14 residues. Germline-derived CDR1 and CDR2 are SGHTA and FQGTGA.

This chain uses TRBV5-4 with TRBJ2-4; TRBD2 might be the D (5 bases). In germline, CDR1 is SGHNT, CDR2 YYREEE (reference sequence). V was shortened by 4 bases and J by 5 bases, with 10 bases between the two germline ends. This CDR3 is 13 amino acids long. CDR3 in amino acids: CASSPDYQNIQYF. Here the CDR3 DNA reads TGTGCCAGCAGCCCCGACTATCAAAACATTCAGTACTTC.

The rearrangement uses TRBV28 and TRBJ2-1; D uncertain. Trimming shortened V by 5 bases and J by 3 bases, and 8 bases separated the two germline ends. There are 13 residues in the CDR3. CDR1 is MDHEN, CDR2 SYDVKM, per germline. The CDR3 spells CASSTGYYNEQFF. DNA for the CDR3: TGTGCCAGCAGTACCGGGTACTACAATGAGCAGTTCTTC.

The chain couples TRBV7-2 to TRBJ1-1, with a possible D match to TRBD1 (5 bases). CDR1 is SGHTA, CDR2 FQGNSA, per germline. This CDR3 comprises 15 residues. Trimming took off 1 base at V and 4 bases at J, with 13 bases between the two ends. The chain's CDR3 is CASSLGGRYGTEAFF. The CDR3 bases are TGTGCCAGCAGCTTAGGGGGCAGATACGGCACTGAAGCTTTCTTT.

The gene calls are TRBV9 and TRBJ1-1, with D possibly being TRBD1 (6 bases). This CDR3 has 16 residues. The V gene's germline CDR1 is SGDLS and CDR2 YYNGEE. The germline V and J ends were trimmed by 4 bases and 1 base, with 17 bases remaining between them. The CDR3 reads CASSSRLDRQNTEAFF. DNA for the CDR3: TGTGCCAGCAGCTCCCGATTAGACAGGCAGAACACTGAAGCTTTCTTT.

The V gene is TRBV2, the J gene TRBJ2-3; 11 bases map to TRBD2. From germline, CDR1 is SNHLY and CDR2 FYNNEI. The V gene end was trimmed by 4 bases and the J gene end by 1 base; junction bases not matched to a gene: 7. The CDR3 runs 17 residues. CDR3 DNA sequence: TGTGCCAGCAGTGTGAGACTAGCGGGGCGGGGCACAGATACGCAGTATTTT. Translated: CASSVRLAGRGTDTQYF.

On this clone itself: Likely a read error: the CDR3 ends without its conserved phenylalanine or tryptophan. The DNA is omitted, as the CDR3 cannot be located on it reliably, and the CDR3 follows TCRdb's listing. The CDR3 loop is CASSSGGLRVGV. The genes are TRBV6-6 and TRBJ2-3; the table's D gene call, TRBD1, was not cross checked with the DNA. Germline V lookup: CDR1 MNHNY, CDR2 SVGAGI (reference sequence). The CDR3 has 12 residues if both end residues are counted.

This clone appeared a single time. This chain uses TRBV29-1 with TRBJ2-7, with TRBD2 as a possible D gene (8 bases). There are 14 residues in the CDR3. With 3 bases removed from V and 5 bases from J, the gap between germline ends came to 17 bases. Germline CDR1 reads SQVTM; CDR2 reads ANQGSEA. DNA of the CDR3: TGCAGCGTTGACGGGAGGGGGCTGTGGAACGAGCAGTACTTC. This sequence encodes CSVDGRGLWNEQYF.

V is TRBV29-1 and J is TRBJ1-2, with D tentatively TRBD1 (6 bases). This CDR3 is built from 13 residues. V lost 7 bases and J 3 bases, leaving 15 bases between the germline ends. Germline loops: CDR1 SQVTM, CDR2 ANQGSEA. The CDR3 loop reads CSATRTDHYGYTF. CDR3 nucleotides: TGCAGCGCTACCAGGACAGACCACTATGGCTACACCTTC.

The rearrangement links TRBV18 to TRBJ1-4; D is perhaps TRBD1 (5 bases). There are 17 residues in the CDR3. Deletions cut 3 bases from V and 3 bases from J, with 17 bases between. The germline CDR1 and CDR2 sequences are KGHSH and LQKENI. Here the CDR3 DNA reads TGTGCCAGCTCACCCCTCTCACGGGACCTCCCTAATGAAAAACTGTTTTTT. It codes for CASSPLSRDLPNEKLFF.

The V gene is TRBV7-9, the J gene TRBJ1-3, with no clear D. The CDR3 is made up of 13 amino acids. From germline, CDR1 is SEHNR and CDR2 FQNEAQ (reference sequence). The V end lost 1 base, the J end lost 10 bases, and 11 bases lay between the germline ends. This CDR3 is CASSLELLGTIYF. Here the CDR3 DNA reads TGTGCCAGCAGCTTAGAGTTGTTGGGAACCATATATTTT.

The gene calls are TRBV10-3 and TRBJ2-7, with a tentative D call TRBD2 (6 bases). The CDR3 is 14 residues long. CDR1 and CDR2 (germline): ENHRY, SYGVKD. V gave up 5 bases and J gave up 6 bases, with 17 bases separating them. The CDR3 loop reads CAISRGGPLGEQYF. In nucleotides, the CDR3 is TGTGCCATCAGTAGGGGAGGCCCGTTGGGCGAGCAGTACTTC.

The gene calls are TRBV10-2 and TRBJ2-3; 7 nucleotides align to TRBD1. V lost 8 bases, J lost 8 bases, and 13 bases stayed unmatched. CDR3 length: 14 amino acids. The V gene's germline CDR1 is WSHSY and CDR2 SAAADI. CDR3 residues: CASRLGQTQTTQYF. The CDR3 DNA reads TGCGCCAGCCGGTTGGGACAGACCCAGACTACGCAGTATTTT.

V is TRBV4-3 and J is TRBJ2-3; D is unresolved. The CDR3 is made up of 16 amino acids. V was pared by 1 base and J by 4 bases, with 15 bases between. Germline V gives CDR1 LGHNA, CDR2 YSLEER. CDR3 sequence: CASSQGAVGLADTQYF. The CDR3 coding sequence is TGCGCCAGCAGCCAAGGGGCGGTAGGGCTGGCAGATACGCAGTATTTT.

This sequence joins TRBV28 and TRBJ2-1; 12 nucleotides agree with TRBD2. The CDR3 totals 16 residues. Trimming took 5 bases from V and 4 from J; bases not matched to a gene: 6. Germline loops: CDR1 MDHEN, CDR2 SYDVKM. The CDR3 region is CASSQTSGRKYNEQFF. The CDR3 DNA is TGTGCCAGCAGTCAGACTAGCGGGAGAAAATACAATGAGCAGTTCTTC. Full variable domain (outside the CDR3, taken from reference TRBV28 and TRBJ2-1): DVKVTQSSRYLVKRTGEKVFLECVQDMDHENMFWYRQDPGLGLRLIYFSYDVKMKEKGDIPEGYSVSREKKERFSLILESASTNQTSMYLCASSQTSGRKYNEQFFGPGTRLTVL.

V gene TRBV7-2 combines with J gene TRBJ1-1, with D possibly being TRBD1 (6 bases). Germline V gene lookup returns CDR1 SGHTA and CDR2 FQGNSA. Trimming removed 5 bases from V and 6 bases from J, with 13 bases in between. CDR3 length equals 13 residues. The CDR3 DNA is TGTGCCAGCAGCCCGACAGGTTTGGCTGAAGCTTTCTTT. Protein product: CASSPTGLAEAFF.

As regards this clone: Additional DNA sequences in this sample encode the identical CDR3. This chain joins TRBV6-5 and TRBJ2-1, with D hard to call. V was clipped by 1 base and J by 8 bases, with 3 bases between them. CDR3 length: 11 amino acids. Germline V lookup: CDR1 MNHEY, CDR2 SVGAGI. CDR3 sequence reads: CASSYLDEQFF. In DNA, the CDR3 is TGTGCCAGCAGTTACTTGGATGAGCAGTTCTTC.

The chain recombines TRBV27 with TRBJ2-3, with D possibly being TRBD1 (5 bases). CDR3 length: 16 amino acids. V was pared by 5 bases and J by 1 base, with 16 bases between. Germline values: CDR1 MNHEY, CDR2 SMNVEV (reference sequence). This CDR3 is CASSPMGRSRTDTQYF. CDR3 bases: TGTGCCAGCAGTCCGATGGGGCGTTCTCGCACAGATACGCAGTATTTT.

The chain joins TRBV5-4 to TRBJ2-5; 8 bases are a match to TRBD2. This CDR3 is built from 15 residues. Germline CDR1 is SGHNT and CDR2 is YYREEE (reference sequence). V shed 2 bases and J 5 bases; nucleotides not matched to a gene: 8. DNA of the CDR3: TGTGCCAGCAGCTTAGAGCGGGAGATTGGGGAGACCCAGTACTTC. This translates into CASSLEREIGETQYF.

This chain links TRBV23-1 with TRBJ2-3; 11 positions agree with TRBD2. TRBV23-1 is designated an ORF whose function remains uncertain. Germline trimming cut 4 bases from V and 4 bases from J; bases unmatched to any gene: 22. This CDR3 spans 21 amino acids. The CDR3 DNA is TGCGCCAGCAGTCCCCGCGCCGGGACTAGCGGACCCCCCTGCGGGTCAGATACGCAGTATTTT. Residues: CASSPRAGTSGPPCGSDTQYF.

This chain joins TRBV11-1 and TRBJ2-1; D may be TRBD1 (6 bases). This CDR3 has 12 residues. Germline lookup yields CDR1 SGHAT and CDR2 FQDESV (reference sequence). Trimming removed 4 bases at V and 8 bases at J, with 9 bases between. For the CDR3, the DNA is TGTGCCAGCAGCTCCAACAGGGATGAGCAGTTCTTC. Protein: CASSSNRDEQFF.

This chain joins TRBV2 and TRBJ1-3; D unresolved. Germline V lookup: CDR1 SNHLY, CDR2 FYNNEI. The CDR3 is made up of 13 amino acids. The V and J ends lost 3 bases and 3 bases respectively, with 6 bases between them. The CDR3 reads CASSDNSGNTIYF. The CDR3 DNA reads as TGTGCCAGCAGTGACAACAGTGGAAACACCATATATTTT.

The CDR3 region is CAIRPQGTGELFF. DNA of the CDR3: TGTGCCATCAGGCCACAGGGAACCGGGGAGCTGTTTTTT. This chain connects TRBV10-3 to TRBJ2-2, with a weak D call TRBD1 (6 bases). Trimming stripped 6 bases from V and 5 bases from J, with 10 bases between. CDR3 length: 13 amino acids. CDR1 is ENHRY, CDR2 SYGVKD, per germline.

This chain uses TRBV4-1 with TRBJ1-1; 8 bases match TRBD1. V shed 4 bases, J shed 0 bases, and the junction held 10 bases outside the gene matches. Per the germline V gene, CDR1 is MGHRA and CDR2 is YSYEKL. The CDR3 sequence is 17 residues long. Written as DNA, the CDR3 is TGCGCCAGCAGCCTCATCGCGCAGGGGGCGGTGAACACTGAAGCTTTCTTT. Its translation is CASSLIAQGAVNTEAFF.

This chain links TRBV7-2 with TRBJ2-7, with TRBD2 matching over 12 bases. With V trimmed by 5 bases and J by 4 bases, 15 bases remained unmatched. This CDR3 comprises 18 residues. CDR1 is SGHTA, CDR2 FQGNSA, per germline. The CDR3 loop reads CASSKGLAGRTITYEQYF. For the CDR3, the DNA is TGTGCCAGCAGCAAGGGACTAGCGGGCCGCACAATCACTTACGAGCAGTACTTC. The whole variable domain, remainder taken from reference TRBV7-2 and TRBJ2-7, is GAGVSQSPSNKVTEKGKDVELRCDPISGHTALYWYRQSLGQGLEFLIYFQGNSAPDKSGLPSDRFSAERTGGSVSTLTIQRTQQEDSAVYLCASSKGLAGRTITYEQYFGPGTRLTVT.

The genes are TRBV7-2 and TRBJ1-2; a weak D match, TRBD1 (6 bases). The V and J ends lost 1 base and 4 bases respectively, with 13 bases between them. The CDR3 covers 15 residues. CDR1 and CDR2 (germline): SGHTA, FQGNSA. The CDR3 sequence: CASSLGGQLTYGYTF. The DNA for the CDR3 is TGTGCCAGCAGCTTAGGAGGACAGTTAACCTATGGCTACACCTTC.

This chain connects TRBV4-3 to TRBJ1-1; no reliable D call. The germline CDR1 and CDR2 sequences are LGHNA and YSLEER. This CDR3 has 14 residues. Trimming shortened V by 1 base and J by 1 base, and 7 bases separated the two germline ends. CDR3 loop: CASSQVGWNTEAFF. As DNA, the CDR3 is TGCGCCAGCAGCCAAGTGGGGTGGAACACTGAAGCTTTCTTT.

In its sample, this clone was seen a few times. CDR3 sequence (DNA): TGTGCCAGCAGTGACAGGGGTTGGGGTCAGCCCCAGCATTTT. Translation: CASSDRGWGQPQHF. The chain combines TRBV2 with TRBJ1-5; the D gene is possibly TRBD1 (6 bases). Germline CDR1 and CDR2: SNHLY and FYNNEI. V was cut by 3 bases and J by 6 bases, with 12 bases left in between. There are 14 residues in the CDR3.

This chain connects TRBV28 to TRBJ2-7; D is possibly TRBD2 (5 bases). The CDR3 contains 14 residues. V lost 6 bases and J 4 bases, leaving 16 bases between the germline ends. Germline CDR1 reads MDHEN; CDR2 reads SYDVKM. In nucleotides, the CDR3 is TGTGCCAGCAGGCCGAGGACTTTAAGGTACGAGCAGTACTTC. Translating gives CASRPRTLRYEQYF.

The chain is built from TRBV7-6 and TRBJ2-3; 8 positions agree with TRBD2. The CDR3 is 14 amino acids. J gave up 6 bases and V 2 bases, and 4 bases lay outside the gene matches. CDR1 and CDR2 from the germline V gene are SGHVS and FNYEAQ. CDR3 bases: TGTGCCAGCAGCTTACTGACTAGCGCTGATACGCAGTATTTT. Translating it yields CASSLLTSADTQYF.

V gene TRBV27 combines with J gene TRBJ2-3; 9 bases map to TRBD2. The CDR3 is 14 residues long. J lost 4 bases, V lost 8 bases, and 7 bases had no gene match. Germline V gene data show CDR1 as MNHEY and CDR2 as SMNVEV (reference sequence). The chain's CDR3 is CASLGSGSADTQYF. As DNA, the CDR3 is TGTGCCAGCTTGGGTAGCGGGAGCGCAGATACGCAGTATTTT.